This T cell receptor (beta chain) came from a study of T cells in Graves' hyperthyroidism and ophthalmopathy. Hyperthyroidism had been newly diagnosed in patients aged 18 to 65, and its duration was under 2 months. Not enrolled were patients with uncontrolled infection, other autoimmune disease, pregnancy or lactation. Study results and caveats: The model made its ophthalmopathy prediction, and onset followed a median approximately 7 months later.

From RNA transcripts, TCR beta CDR3 regions were amplified. First-round RT-PCR of the TCR CDR3 relied on the HTBI primer set. Each CDR3 protein is one row after TCRdb ran MiXCR on the multiplex PCR reads. The sample lists fewer than 650,000 distinct CDR3 sequences, 12% to 15% seen once, with about 15% in the top ten. There are a few counts of this clonotype. The antigen is undetermined. A much larger clone is a single base away; this may be a read error. As the CDR3 is not closed by the conserved phenylalanine or tryptophan, this likely results from a read error. The receptor's source is a woman in her forties with Graves' hyperthyroidism. Sequencing used blood.

For the CDR3, the DNA is TGCAGTGCTAGAATTAGCGGGAGCTCCTACAATGAGCAGTTCCTC. It is translated as CSARISGSSYNEQFL. The chain is built from TRBV20-1 and TRBJ2-1; 9 bases fit TRBD2. The CDR3 covers 15 residues. Germline values: CDR1 DFQATT, CDR2 SNEGSKA (reference sequence). Trimming at V came to 2 bases and at J to 0 bases, leaving 2 bases not matched to a gene.